This T cell receptor (beta chain) was observed in a study of blood T cell repertoires in COVID-19. Libraries were prepared by immunoSEQ multiplex PCR; TCRdb keeps only in-frame clonotypes and omits some of them. This table has about 71,000 clones, around 83% appearing once. Germline V gene lookup returns CDR1 SNHLY and CDR2 FYNNEI. Trimming left V 6 bases short and J 5 bases short, with 17 bases between. The CDR3 spans 15 residues. The sequence derives from a man aged 25-45 years with COVID-19, enrolled during active disease. Sample: peripheral blood. The chain is built from TRBV2 and TRBJ2-1, with a possible D match to TRBD2 (5 bases). The CDR3 DNA reads TGTGCCAGCAGACGGGAAGGCAGACAAAACAATGAGCAGTTCTTC. Residues: CASRREGRQNNEQFF. Full variable domain (rest looked up from reference TRBV2 and TRBJ2-1): EPEVTQTPSHQVTQMGQEVILRCVPISNHLYFYWYRQILGQKVEFLVSFYNNEISEKSEIFDDQFSVERPDGSNFTLKIRSTKLEDSAMYFCASRREGRQNNEQFFGPGTRLTVL.